This T cell receptor (beta chain) was recovered during a study of T cell responses to AZD1222 COVID-19 vaccine. Profiling relied on immunoSEQ multiplex PCR, and the TCRdb table lists in-frame clones only, not all of them. Of over 150,000 clones in the sample, just under 95% were seen once. Germline-derived CDR1 and CDR2 are LNHDA and SQIVND (reference sequence). Trimming shortened V by 3 bases and J by 1 base, and 9 bases separated the two germline ends. The CDR3 covers 14 residues. Findings of the study overall: Spike was spanned by vaccine-associated CD4 TCRs, which were dominant at 160-218 and 743-854. Two AZD1222 administrations were followed by greater Spike-specific TCR breadth and depth.

As regards this clone: Its antigen is as yet unknown.

This receptor was taken from an adult in good health. This specimen consisted of peripheral blood, obtained on day 0 of AZD1222 vaccination. The chain has TRBV19 and TRBJ1-1; D is unresolved. The DNA for the CDR3 is TGTGCCAGTAGTATGGGGAGCAGGAACACTGAAGCTTTCTTT. Translation gives CASSMGSRNTEAFF.